The rows below give T cell receptor beta chains drawn from one sample of a study of vaccination and CD4 T cells after COVID-19. TCRdb re-called the PCR reads through MiXCR, storing one row per CDR3 protein. This sample has about 21,000 distinct CDR3 sequences, with roughly 36% found just once. Antigens for these TCRs are unknown. This material consisted of CD4+ T cells from blood, cultured in vitro, taken about 7 months after SARS-CoV-2 vaccination. The origin of the receptors is a human donor who had recovered from COVID-19. Each CDR3 is given with its conserved first and last residue. A D gene is named only where the DNA matches it firmly. A clone size is listed for some rows: how often the clone was seen (once, few, many), or a class if it is expanded.

j_gene | d_gene | v_gene | abundance | CDR3nt | CDR3aa
TRBJ2-1 | TRBD2 | TRBV7-9 | few | TGTGCCAGCAGCGGAGCCGCGGGACTAGTGGTCTATGAGCAGTTCTTC | CASSGAAGLVVYEQFF
TRBJ1-5 | TRBD1 | TRBV6-1 | NA | TGTGCCAGCACCAAGGGGGATACAGGGGGCGGCAATCAGCCCCAGCATTTT | CASTKGDTGGGNQPQHF
TRBJ1-2 | NA | TRBV29-1 | NA | TGCAGCGTTGATCGAGAGGGGATAGCTGGCTACACCTTC | CSVDREGIAGYTF
TRBJ2-1 | NA | TRBV6-1 | few | TGTGCCGAAGGAGAGAACTACAATGAGCAGTTCTTC | CAEGENYNEQFF
TRBJ2-4 | NA | TRBV15 | NA | TGTGCCACCAGCAGAGAGACGGGAAACATTCAGTACTTC | CATSRETGNIQYF
TRBJ2-5 | TRBD2 | TRBV10-1 | NA | TGCGCCAGCAGTGAGTCGAAGCGGGGGACCCAGTACTTC | CASSESKRGTQYF
TRBJ2-1 | TRBD2 | TRBV7-3 | NA | TGTGCCAGCAGCTCTGGACTAGCGGCATACAATGAGCAGTTCTTC | CASSSGLAAYNEQFF
TRBJ2-3 | TRBD2 | TRBV2 | NA | TGTGCCAGCAGTGATAGCGGGGGGATTAATACGCAGTATTTT | CASSDSGGINTQYF
TRBJ2-7 | NA | TRBV20-1 | NA | TGCAGTGCTAAACCGCGGTTAGCGATCGGTTCCGGCGAGCAGTACTTC | CSAKPRLAIGSGEQYF
TRBJ2-2 | TRBD2 | TRBV25-1 | once | TGTGCCAGCAGTGCATCGGGGGGGACGAACACCGGGGAGCTGTTTTTT | CASSASGGTNTGELFF
TRBJ1-1 | NA | TRBV28 | NA | TGTGCCAGCAGTCCCCAACAACTTCAAAAAGCTTTCTTT | CASSPQQLQKAFF
TRBJ2-1 | TRBD1 | TRBV7-9 | NA | TGTGCCAGCAGCTCTCCCGGGACAGTTTACAATGAGCAGTTCTTC | CASSSPGTVYNEQFF
TRBJ2-7 | TRBD1 | TRBV19 | few | TGTGCCAGTAGTACGATAACAGGGGCCGAGCAGTACTTC | CASSTITGAEQYF
TRBJ1-2 | NA | TRBV7-9 | NA | TGTGCCAGCAGCTCAAACTTCGACAGTCTCTATGGCTACACCTTC | CASSSNFDSLYGYTF
TRBJ2-7 | TRBD1 | TRBV20-1 | NA | TGCAGTGCTAGAGATACCGTCAGGGGGCCTAAAAACGAGCAGTACTTC | CSARDTVRGPKNEQYF
TRBJ2-6 | NA | TRBV27 | once | TGTGCCAGCAGTTTAGGGGGGGCCAACGTCCTGACTTTC | CASSLGGANVLTF
TRBJ2-2 | TRBD1 | TRBV7-3 | NA | TGTGCCAGCAGCCCGGACAGGTGGGACACCGGGGAGCTGTTTTTT | CASSPDRWDTGELFF
TRBJ2-1 | TRBD2 | TRBV6-5 | NA | TGTGCCAGCAGTTACGGACTAGCGGGAGGTTCGAATGAGCAGTTCTTC | CASSYGLAGGSNEQFF
TRBJ2-5 | TRBD2 | TRBV6-1 | NA | TGTGCCAGCAGTGAAGGGACTAGCGGGTGGGGTGAGACCCAGTACTTC | CASSEGTSGWGETQYF
TRBJ2-3 | NA | TRBV19 | few | TGTGCCAGTAGTATGGCTAAGGGAGCGGGTCCAACGCAGTATTTT | CASSMAKGAGPTQYF
TRBJ2-2 | NA | TRBV29-1 | NA | TGCAGCGTCTCACCCGGGAATTCGAACACCGGGGAGCTGTTTTTT | CSVSPGNSNTGELFF
TRBJ2-1 | TRBD2 | TRBV29-1 | NA | TGCAGCGTTGAAGATAGCGGGAGGGCATACAATGAGCAGTTCTTC | CSVEDSGRAYNEQFF